This is a list of T cell receptor beta chains from one sample in a study of CD8 T cells in Susac syndrome. One entry per CDR3 protein, called by TCRdb with MiXCR from the immunoSEQ multiplex PCR reads. Here the sample spans about 120,000 distinct CDR3 sequences, just under 95% being singletons. Sequencing was carried out using CD8+ T cells from PBMCs. The receptors were gathered from a human donor with Susac syndrome. Each CDR3 is given with its conserved first and last residue. The D gene is left open where the match is weak.

d_gene	v_gene	j_gene	CDR3nt	CDR3aa
NA	TRBV6-5	TRBJ1-6	TGTGCCAGCAGCGGACAGACCTATTCACCCCTCCACTTT	CASSGQTYSPLHF
NA	TRBV6-2/TRBV6-3	TRBJ2-5	TGTGCCAGTCGGGGACCCGAGGGAGAAGAGACCCAGTACTTC	CASRGPEGEETQYF
NA	TRBV7-7	TRBJ2-1	TGTGCTAGCAGCTTAGGAAGTATTATCGGCAATGAGCAGTTCTTC	CASSLGSIIGNEQFF
NA	TRBV2	TRBJ2-3	TGTGCCAGCAGTAACCCTAGCCCACCCACAGATACGCAGTATTTT	CASSNPSPPTDTQYF
NA	TRBV6-5	TRBJ2-7	TGTGCCAGCAGTTGGGGGGGGACATCGTACGAGCAGTACTTC	CASSWGGTSYEQYF
NA	TRBV2	TRBJ2-6	TGTGCCAGCATCCAAGGATGGGGAGGAACTGGGGCCAACGTCCTGACTTTC	CASIQGWGGTGANVLTF
NA	TRBV11-2	TRBJ2-7	TGTGCCAGCGGATACAGGGAAGCCTACGAGCAGTACTTC	CASGYREAYEQYF
TRBD2	TRBV9	TRBJ2-1	TGTGCCAGCAGCGTCCTAGCGGGGCTAAATGAGCAGTTCTTC	CASSVLAGLNEQFF
NA	TRBV12-3/TRBV12-4	TRBJ2-5	TGTGCCAGCAGACCGGGACACCAAGAGACCCAGTACTTC	CASRPGHQETQYF
TRBD2	TRBV2	TRBJ2-7	TGTGCCAGCAGGAAGGGTCGGACTAGCGGCAATTCCTACGAGCAGTACTTC	CASRKGRTSGNSYEQYF
NA	TRBV6-1	TRBJ2-5	TGTGCCAGCAGTGAATTGGTGGGGGGGCCCCAAGAGACCCAGTACTTC	CASSELVGGPQETQYF